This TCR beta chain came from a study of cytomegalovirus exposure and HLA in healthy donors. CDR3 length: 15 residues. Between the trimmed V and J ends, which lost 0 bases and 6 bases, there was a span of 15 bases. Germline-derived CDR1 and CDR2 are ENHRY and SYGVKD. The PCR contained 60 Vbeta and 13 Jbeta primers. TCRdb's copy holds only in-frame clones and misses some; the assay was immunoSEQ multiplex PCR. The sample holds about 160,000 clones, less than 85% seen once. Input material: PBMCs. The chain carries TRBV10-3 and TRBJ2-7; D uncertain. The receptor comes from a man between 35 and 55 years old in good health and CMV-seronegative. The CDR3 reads CAISESARSGREQYF. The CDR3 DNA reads TGTGCCATCAGTGAGTCAGCCAGGTCCGGTCGCGAGCAGTACTTC.